The clone carrying this T cell receptor (beta chain) was observed many times. The antigen remains undetermined. The sample comes from a study of T cells in Graves' hyperthyroidism and ophthalmopathy. Study-level points and caveats: Blood also showed most of the thyroid clonotypes that were expanded above 0.001.

Germline V gene lookup returns CDR1 SNHLY and CDR2 FYNNEI. Trimming shortened V by 5 bases and J by 4 bases, and 14 bases separated the two germline ends. The CDR3 runs 14 residues. What was amplified from RNA transcripts were TCR beta CDR3 regions. The HTBI primer set served for first-round RT-PCR of the TCR CDR3. TCRdb re-derived calls from the multiplex PCR reads in MiXCR, one entry per CDR3 protein. Among roughly 420,000 distinct CDR3 sequences listed, roughly 14% were seen once. The hyperthyroidism patients had all been newly diagnosed, and their disease duration was under 2 months. Their ages ranged from 18 to 65 years. Using less than 12 ml of fresh peripheral blood, PBMCs were prepared.

Source material: blood. The chain couples TRBV2 to TRBJ1-1; D gene uncertain. The receptor was derived from a woman aged 18 to 35 with Graves' hyperthyroidism. The CDR3 DNA is TGTGCCAGCAGTAAGCGACACACCATCACTGAAGCTTTCTTT. Amino acid sequence: CASSKRHTITEAFF. Combining the CDR3 with reference TRBV2 and TRBJ1-1 gives the whole variable domain EPEVTQTPSHQVTQMGQEVILRCVPISNHLYFYWYRQILGQKVEFLVSFYNNEISEKSEIFDDQFSVERPDGSNFTLKIRSTKLEDSAMYFCASSKRHTITEAFFGQGTRLTVV.